Described below is a single TCR beta chain sequence and its context. This CDR3 is built from 16 residues. The germline CDR1 and CDR2 sequences are MNHEY and SVGEGT. V shed 8 bases and J 4 bases; nucleotides not matched to a gene: 14. The record originates from a study of blood T cell repertoires in COVID-19. TCRdb keeps only in-frame clones here, not all; method: immunoSEQ multiplex PCR. The repertoire includes about 140,000 clones, around nine tenths of them detected once, and about 4.3% sits in the top ten. Sequencing was done on a sample of peripheral blood. The rearrangement links TRBV6-2 or TRBV6-3 to TRBJ2-1, with 7 nucleotides matching TRBD2. The sequence derives from a middle-aged woman with acute or convalescent COVID-19. CDR3 sequence reads: CASGPTQAGLYNEQFF. The CDR3 DNA is TGTGCCAGCGGCCCTACCCAAGCGGGGCTATACAATGAGCAGTTCTTC.